This entry lists 32 T cell receptor beta chains sequenced from one sample in a study of spatial heterogeneity in lung cancer. A single record per CDR3 protein comes from TCRdb applying MiXCR to the 5' RACE reads. This sample yields several thousand distinct CDR3 sequences, of which around 15% are seen a single time; approximately 10% belongs to the top ten. Overall study findings and caveats: Counts of expanded alpha and beta TCRs within tumors tracked the tumor nonsynonymous mutation count.

Noted time point: sample taken at primary tumor resection. The antigens of these receptors remain unknown. The sample in question was lung tumor tissue, obtained at surgery. These receptors were collected from a female donor with early-stage non-small cell lung cancer.

Judged by abundance, this clonotype is medium-sized (0.01 to 0.1%). This beta chain came through as a stray read in a library set up for alpha chains, and its size says little. The genes are TRBV9 and TRBJ2-7; TRBD2 might be the D (7 bases). Trimming left V 3 bases short and J 6 bases short, with 16 bases between. CDR1 is SGDLS, CDR2 YYNGEE, per germline. This CDR3 spans 14 amino acids. DNA of the CDR3: TGTGCCAGCAGCGCAATGGGGGGGGCCTCCGAGCAGTACTTC. Amino acids: CASSAMGGASEQYF. Using reference TRBV9 and TRBJ2-7 for the parts outside the CDR3, the full variable domain is DSGVTQTPKHLITATGQRVTLRCSPRSGDLSVYWYQQSLDQGLQFLIQYYNGEERAKGNILERFSAQQFPDLHSELNLSSLELGDSALYFCASSAMGGASEQYFGPGTRLTVT.

Judged by abundance, this clonotype is medium-sized. Since the library was made to target alpha chains, this beta chain is a stray read and its abundance is not meaningful. The rearrangement links TRBV27 to TRBJ2-7; 7 positions agree with TRBD2. This CDR3 spans 13 amino acids. J was trimmed by 3 bases and V by 8 bases; bases with no gene match: 7. The V gene's germline CDR1 is MNHEY and CDR2 SMNVEV (reference sequence). This CDR3 is CASRGRGYYEQYF. CDR3 sequence (DNA): TGTGCCAGCCGGGGGAGGGGTTACTACGAGCAGTACTTC.

This clonotype was seen many times. This beta chain was picked up by a library intended for alpha chains and is off target, so its count carries little meaning. The rearrangement uses TRBV12-3 or TRBV12-4 and TRBJ1-6, with D uncertain. V was cut by 3 bases and J by 10 bases, with 10 bases left in between. This CDR3 region has 13 residues. CDR3: CASSFRGSSPLHF. For the CDR3, the DNA is TGTGCCAGCAGTTTCAGAGGGAGCTCACCCCTCCACTTT.

This clonotype ranks as medium-sized. Because this beta chain is a stray read in a library intended to capture alpha chains, its abundance should not be given much weight. The rearrangement links TRBV27 to TRBJ1-4; weak D call: TRBD1 (5 bases). Germline CDR1 MNHEY, CDR2 SMNVEV (reference sequence). The CDR3 totals 15 residues. The V end lost 2 bases, the J end lost 4 bases, and 11 bases lay between the germline ends. This CDR3 reads CASSLRAGINEKLFF. The CDR3 DNA is TGTGCCAGCAGTTTACGGGCAGGGATTAATGAAAAACTGTTTTTT.

By its share, this clonotype is medium-sized (0.01 to 0.1%). Within a library made for alpha chains, this beta chain is off target, and its count is uninformative. V gene TRBV30 combines with J gene TRBJ2-1; 12 bases line up with TRBD1. The germline V gene encodes CDR1 GTSNPN and CDR2 SVGIG (reference sequence). J was trimmed by 15 bases and V by 1 base; bases with no gene match: 7. The CDR3 consists of 13 residues. CDR3: CAWSGGQGARPFF. CDR3 nucleotides: TGTGCCTGGAGTGGGGGACAGGGGGCGCGTCCGTTCTTC.

This clonotype was detected ten times or more. Found in a library prepared for alpha chains, this beta chain is an off-target read, and its abundance has little meaning. The genes are TRBV4-1 and TRBJ1-1; D is perhaps TRBD1 (6 bases). The CDR3 extends over 18 amino acids. Germline CDR1 is MGHRA and CDR2 is YSYEKL. V lost 0 bases and J 0 bases, leaving 17 bases between the germline ends. As DNA, the CDR3 is TGCGCCAGCAGCCAAGATCGCCCTGCCCGGACAGTGAACACTGAAGCTTTCTTT. Residues: CASSQDRPARTVNTEAFF.

This clonotype was recorded at least ten times. This beta chain slipped into a library made for alpha chains as a stray read, so its size is not meaningful. The chain has TRBV7-2 and TRBJ2-3, with 8 nucleotides matching TRBD1. CDR3 length: 17 amino acids. Unmatched junction bases numbered 8, after V lost 1 base and J lost 2 bases. The germline V gene has CDR1 SGHTA and CDR2 FQGNSA. CDR3 DNA sequence: TGTGCCAGCAGCTTAGTTTCCGGACAGGGTGACACAGATACGCAGTATTTT. Its translation is CASSLVSGQGDTDTQYF.

This clonotype has at least ten counts. Found in a library prepared for alpha chains, this beta chain is an off-target read, and its abundance has little meaning. The rearrangement uses TRBV5-8 and TRBJ2-2; 7 bases match TRBD1. Looked up from germline, CDR1 is SGHTS and CDR2 is YDEGEE. This CDR3 contains 15 residues. V gave up 4 bases and J gave up 4 bases; unmatched junction bases: 7. CDR3 residues: CASSQDPGGTGELFF. DNA for the CDR3: TGTGCCAGCAGCCAAGACCCAGGGGGCACCGGGGAGCTGTTTTTT.

This clonotype occurred many times. The size of this beta chain means little, since it is a stray read in a library made for alpha chains. The V and J genes are TRBV15 and TRBJ2-1, with D perhaps matching TRBD1 (7 bases). The CDR3 length is 17 residues. Trimming took 1 base from V and 1 from J, leaving 14 bases between them. Germline CDR1 is LNHNV and CDR2 is YYDKDF (reference sequence). The CDR3 region is CATSRAPAGGSYNEQFF. As DNA, the CDR3 is TGTGCCACCAGCAGAGCCCCGGCAGGGGGGTCCTACAATGAGCAGTTCTTC.

By sample fraction, this clonotype is medium-sized. A library prepared for alpha chains yielded this beta chain as an off-target read; its size is of little meaning. The genes are TRBV2 and TRBJ1-2; a possible D gene is TRBD1 (6 bases). V was cut by 4 bases and J by 4 bases, with 13 bases left in between. There are 14 residues in the CDR3. Germline V gives CDR1 SNHLY, CDR2 FYNNEI. The CDR3 nucleotides are TGTGCCAGCAGTGGGACAGTCAATCCCTATGGCTACACCTTC. Translating it yields CASSGTVNPYGYTF.

Regarding this clonotype: Since it is a stray read in a library aimed at alpha chains, this beta chain has a size that is not meaningful. V usage is TRBV2 and J usage is TRBJ1-5; a possible D gene is TRBD1 (5 bases). V was shortened by 5 bases and J by 2 bases, with 13 bases between the two germline ends. Germline-derived CDR1 and CDR2 are SNHLY and FYNNEI. The CDR3 has 15 residues. DNA for the CDR3: TGTGCCAGCAGTCAGGGAGGGAGTCGCAATCAGCCCCAGCATTTT. It encodes CASSQGGSRNQPQHF. The variable domain in full, completed from reference TRBV2 and TRBJ1-5, reads EPEVTQTPSHQVTQMGQEVILRCVPISNHLYFYWYRQILGQKVEFLVSFYNNEISEKSEIFDDQFSVERPDGSNFTLKIRSTKLEDSAMYFCASSQGGSRNQPQHFGDGTRLSIL.

By its share, this clonotype is medium-sized. This beta chain turned up in a library designed for alpha chains; as an off-target read, its abundance says little. This sequence joins TRBV7-9 and TRBJ2-7, with 7 bases fitting TRBD1. V was clipped by 1 base and J by 6 bases; unmatched bases: 6. Germline lookup yields CDR1 SEHNR and CDR2 FQNEAQ (reference sequence). The CDR3 is 14 amino acids. The CDR3 DNA reads TGTGCCAGCAGCTTAGAAGGGGGCCGGGGCGAGCAGTACTTC. Translating it yields CASSLEGGRGEQYF.

By share of the sample, this clonotype is medium-sized. A library prepared for alpha chains yielded this beta chain as an off-target read; its size is of little meaning. The V and J genes are TRBV28 and TRBJ1-2, with D maybe TRBD1 (5 bases). V lost 6 bases to trimming and J lost 4 bases, with 12 bases between them. Germline V lookup: CDR1 MDHEN, CDR2 SYDVKM. The CDR3 runs 13 residues. The CDR3 coding sequence is TGTGCCAGCAGGTCTTCAGGGATCTATGGCTACACCTTC. It codes for CASRSSGIYGYTF.

Points on this clonotype: This beta chain lies outside the target of a library built for alpha chains; its clone size means little. The CDR3 DNA reads TGCGCCAGCAGCTTGGCCGGGGGGAGTAGCTCCTACAATGAGCAGTTCTTC. Translating it yields CASSLAGGSSSYNEQFF. V is TRBV5-1 and J is TRBJ2-1; 7 nucleotides match TRBD2. Trimming took 0 bases from V and 0 from J; bases not matched to a gene: 6. Germline V CDR1 and CDR2: SGHRS, YFSETQ. The CDR3 is made up of 17 amino acids.

Turning to this clonotype: The library was designed around alpha chains, so this beta chain is a stray read whose abundance carries little weight. This sequence joins TRBV20-1 and TRBJ1-4; D uncertain. In germline, CDR1 is DFQATT, CDR2 SNEGSKA (reference sequence). This CDR3 region has 15 residues. V dropped 1 base and J dropped 8 bases, with 17 bases sitting between them. The CDR3 bases are TGCAGTGCTAGAGCCCTCGGAACAGATCAAGAAAAACTGTTTTTT. This encodes CSARALGTDQEKLFF.

This clonotype was seen only a few times. Because the library targeted alpha chains, this beta chain is an off-target read whose size means little. V usage is TRBV6-2 or TRBV6-3 and J usage is TRBJ2-7; a possible D gene is TRBD1 (8 bases). Germline values: CDR1 MNHEY, CDR2 SVGEGT. Trimming removed 5 bases from V and 3 bases from J, with 17 bases in between. The CDR3 has 15 amino acids. The CDR3 DNA reads TGTGCCAGCAGTATGCGGGGGACAGGCCTCTACGAGCAGTACTTC. Amino acid sequence: CASSMRGTGLYEQYF.

This clonotype was counted ten times or more. The size of this beta chain means little, since it is a stray read in a library made for alpha chains. The chain has TRBV9 and TRBJ2-5; D is undetermined. This CDR3 comprises 14 residues. V was clipped by 4 bases and J by 3 bases, with 13 bases between them. Germline V gene lookup returns CDR1 SGDLS and CDR2 YYNGEE. CDR3 amino acids: CASSPRGTEETQYF. CDR3 nucleotides: TGTGCCAGCAGCCCCCGAGGCACAGAAGAGACCCAGTACTTC.

This clonotype was counted ten times or more. This beta chain lies outside the target of a library built for alpha chains; its clone size means little. This rearrangement joins TRBV20-1 to TRBJ1-4, with D possibly matching TRBD1 (6 bases). This CDR3 has 14 amino acids. Trimming took off 1 base at V and 4 bases at J, with 10 bases between the two ends. Germline assignment: CDR1 DFQATT and CDR2 SNEGSKA (reference sequence). The CDR3 region has the DNA TGCAGTGCTAGAGCCAGGGGCTATAATGAAAAACTGTTTTTT. Residues: CSARARGYNEKLFF.

This clonotype was counted many times. A library prepared for alpha chains yielded this beta chain as an off-target read; its size is of little meaning. The chain is built from TRBV7-9 and TRBJ2-7; 9 bases are a match to TRBD1. Per the germline V gene, CDR1 is SEHNR and CDR2 is FQNEAQ (reference sequence). The CDR3 sequence is 14 residues long. J was trimmed by 6 bases and V by 5 bases; bases with no gene match: 8. CDR3 sequence reads: CASSLMSGQGEQYF. In DNA form, the CDR3 reads TGTGCCAGCAGCCTGATGTCGGGACAGGGCGAGCAGTACTTC. The complete variable domain, with remaining parts taken from reference TRBV7-9 and TRBJ2-7, reads DTGVSQNPRHKITKRGQNVTFRCDPISEHNRLYWYRQTLGQGPEFLTYFQNEAQLEKSRLLSDRFSAERPKGSFSTLEIQRTEQGDSAMYLCASSLMSGQGEQYFGPGTRLTVT.

By sample share, this clonotype is medium-sized. This beta chain turned up in a library designed for alpha chains; as an off-target read, its abundance says little. The chain carries TRBV9 and TRBJ1-2, with D perhaps matching TRBD1 (6 bases). The germline V gene encodes CDR1 SGDLS and CDR2 YYNGEE. The length of the CDR3 is 15 residues. V was cut by 6 bases and J by 4 bases, with 19 bases left in between. The CDR3 DNA reads as TGTGCCAGCACCGCCGCGCGGGGGGCTGGCTATGGCTACACCTTC. This gives the protein CASTAARGAGYGYTF.

By sample fraction, this clonotype is medium-sized (0.01 to 0.1%). Because the library targeted alpha chains, this beta chain is an off-target read whose size means little. The gene calls are TRBV12-3 or TRBV12-4 and TRBJ1-1; TRBD1 is a possible D gene (5 bases). The CDR3 is made up of 18 amino acids. The V end lost 5 bases, the J end lost 2 bases, and 24 bases lay between the germline ends. CDR3 in amino acids: CASSPTGGVWGVNTEAFF. Written as DNA, the CDR3 is TGTGCCAGCAGTCCTACCGGAGGGGTTTGGGGGGTTAACACTGAAGCTTTCTTT.

With regard to this clonotype: A library made for alpha chains picked up this beta chain off target, so its size means little. The CDR3 sequence: CASSERGAGQPQHF. The CDR3 region has the DNA TGTGCCAGCAGTGAAAGAGGGGCAGGTCAGCCCCAGCATTTT. The chain employs TRBV2 and TRBJ1-5, with D tentatively TRBD1 (5 bases). CDR1 SNHLY and CDR2 FYNNEI come from the germline V gene. Between the trimmed V and J ends, which lost 2 bases and 6 bases, there was a span of 11 bases. This CDR3 contains 14 residues.

The table lists this clonotype with many counts. As an off-target read in a library built for alpha chains, this beta chain has a frequency of little significance. J is TRBJ1-2 and V is TRBV2; D remains unclear. The CDR3 is 15 amino acids. Trimming left V 4 bases short and J 2 bases short, with 14 bases between. CDR1 is SNHLY and CDR2 is FYNNEI in the germline V gene. CDR3 in DNA: TGTGCCAGCAGTGCTCAGCTTCTATCCAACTATGGCTACACCTTC. Translation: CASSAQLLSNYGYTF.

There are a few counts of this clonotype. Being off target in a library aimed at alpha chains, this beta chain has a size of little meaning. The chain recombines TRBV6-1 with TRBJ1-2; 8 nucleotides match TRBD1. The CDR3 covers 15 residues. Germline-derived CDR1 and CDR2 are MNHNS and SASEGT. V lost 2 bases to trimming and J lost 7 bases; unmatched junction nucleotides: 9. The CDR3 spells CASSERGQVRRGYTF. CDR3 sequence (DNA): TGTGCCAGCAGTGAAAGGGGACAGGTGAGGCGTGGCTACACCTTC.

This clonotype showed up many times. Being off target in a library aimed at alpha chains, this beta chain has a size of little meaning. The chain combines TRBV5-5 with TRBJ1-2; D is perhaps TRBD1 (6 bases). V was cut by 7 bases and J by 5 bases, with 15 bases left in between. Germline values: CDR1 SGHKS, CDR2 YYEKEE (reference sequence). CDR3 length equals 13 residues. The CDR3 loop reads CASSTRQDYGYTF. CDR3 DNA sequence: TGTGCCAGCTCTACCCGACAGGATTATGGCTACACCTTC.

Comment on this clonotype: Since it is a stray read in a library aimed at alpha chains, this beta chain has a size that is not meaningful. The genes are TRBV27 and TRBJ2-1; D is unresolved. The CDR3 totals 19 residues. Trimming removed 2 bases at V and 1 base at J, with 21 bases between. Looked up from germline, CDR1 is MNHEY and CDR2 is SMNVEV (reference sequence). The CDR3 sequence is CASSLVLDSVRSSYNEQFF. CDR3 bases: TGTGCCAGCAGTTTAGTCCTAGATAGTGTGAGGTCGTCCTACAATGAGCAGTTCTTC.

On this clonotype: Within a library made for alpha chains, this beta chain is off target, and its count is uninformative. The CDR3 loop reads CASSASYEQYF. The CDR3 DNA reads as TGCGCCAGCAGCGCCTCCTACGAGCAGTACTTC. The chain is built from TRBV5-1 and TRBJ2-7; D not resolved. In germline, CDR1 is SGHRS, CDR2 YFSETQ. V shed 4 bases and J shed 0 bases, with 2 bases lying between them. This CDR3 has 11 residues.

This clonotype was detected ten times or more. This beta chain was picked up by a library intended for alpha chains and is off target, so its count carries little meaning. The chain employs TRBV15 and TRBJ1-5; 9 bases are shared with TRBD1. The trim removed 4 bases at V and 6 bases at J, leaving 4 bases unmatched. Germline CDR1 reads LNHNV; CDR2 reads YYDKDF (reference sequence). This CDR3 spans 14 amino acids. The CDR3 DNA follows: TGTGCCACCAGCAAAGGACAGGGGACTCAGCCCCAGCATTTT. It encodes CATSKGQGTQPQHF.

This clonotype came up many times. This beta chain was picked up by a library intended for alpha chains and is off target, so its count carries little meaning. V is TRBV12-3 or TRBV12-4 and J is TRBJ1-1; 7 nucleotides match TRBD1. J was trimmed by 7 bases and V by 6 bases; bases with no gene match: 5. The CDR3 extends over 12 amino acids. CDR3 region: CASSPGGGEAFF. In DNA, the CDR3 is TGTGCCAGCAGCCCAGGGGGGGGTGAAGCTTTCTTT.

This clonotype was detected many times. This beta chain came through as a stray read in a library set up for alpha chains, and its size says little. CDR3 loop: CASSLRGGVSEKLFF. CDR3 nucleotides: TGTGCCAGCAGCTTACGAGGAGGGGTCAGTGAAAAACTGTTTTTT. The chain carries TRBV13 and TRBJ1-4; D possibly corresponds to TRBD1 (5 bases). V lost 2 bases, J lost 7 bases, and 14 bases lay in between. The CDR3 covers 15 residues. Germline assignment: CDR1 PRHDT and CDR2 FYEKMQ (reference sequence).

This clonotype was detected ten times or more. Because the library targeted alpha chains, this beta chain is an off-target read whose size means little. The chain has TRBV10-3 and TRBJ2-3; D tentatively fits TRBD1 or TRBD2 (7 bases each). The ends were cut back, 6 bases at V and 1 base at J, with 20 bases in the middle. Germline loops: CDR1 ENHRY, CDR2 SYGVKD. This CDR3 is built from 17 residues. The CDR3 DNA reads as TGTGCCATCAGCTCCGGGACAGTGGGGGGGGGCACAGATACGCAGTATTTT. Amino acid sequence: CAISSGTVGGGTDTQYF.

This clonotype is judged medium-sized. This beta chain was picked up by a library intended for alpha chains and is off target, so its count carries little meaning. The rearrangement joins TRBV20-1 to TRBJ2-7; either TRBD1 or TRBD2 may fit D (5 bases each). CDR3 length equals 14 residues. V lost 1 base and J lost 2, with 12 bases in between. CDR1 and CDR2 (germline): DFQATT, SNEGSKA (reference sequence). The CDR3 region is CSARGRGFTYEQYF. As DNA, the CDR3 is TGCAGTGCTAGAGGCCGGGGCTTTACCTACGAGCAGTACTTC.